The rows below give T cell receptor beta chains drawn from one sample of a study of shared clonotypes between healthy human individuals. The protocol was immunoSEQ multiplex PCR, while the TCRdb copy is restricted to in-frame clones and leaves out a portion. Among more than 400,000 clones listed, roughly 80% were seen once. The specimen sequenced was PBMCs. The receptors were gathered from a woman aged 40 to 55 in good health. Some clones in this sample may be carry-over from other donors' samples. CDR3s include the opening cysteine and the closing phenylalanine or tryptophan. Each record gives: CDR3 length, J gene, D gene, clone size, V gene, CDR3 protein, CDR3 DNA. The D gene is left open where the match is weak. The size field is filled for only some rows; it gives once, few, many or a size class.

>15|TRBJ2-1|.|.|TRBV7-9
CATGIAARQAGEQFF
TGTGCCACGGGGATAGCAGCTCGCCAGGCTGGAGAGCAGTTCTTC
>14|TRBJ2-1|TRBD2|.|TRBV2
CASRGLAGGAEQFF
TGTGCCAGCAGGGGACTAGCGGGAGGCGCGGAGCAGTTCTTC
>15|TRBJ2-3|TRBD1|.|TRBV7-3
CASSPRTGRTDTQYF
TGTGCCAGCAGCCCTCGGACAGGGCGCACAGATACGCAGTATTTT
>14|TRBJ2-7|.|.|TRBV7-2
CASSFDKGPYEQYF
TGTGCCAGCAGCTTTGATAAGGGCCCCTACGAGCAGTACTTC
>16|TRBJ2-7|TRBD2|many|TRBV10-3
CAIRKGLAGGSYEQYF
TGTGCCATCAGAAAGGGACTAGCGGGAGGCTCCTACGAGCAGTACTTC
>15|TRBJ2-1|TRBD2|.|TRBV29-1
CSAQTALAGGHEQFF
TGCAGCGCCCAAACGGCGCTAGCGGGAGGGCATGAGCAGTTCTTC
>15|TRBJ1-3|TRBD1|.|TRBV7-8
CASSIGGQVINTIYF
TGTGCCAGCAGCATAGGGGGACAGGTGATAAACACCATATATTTT
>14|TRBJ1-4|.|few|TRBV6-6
CASSSREAPGKLFF
TGTGCCAGCAGTTCCCGGGAGGCCCCCGGAAAACTGTTTTTT
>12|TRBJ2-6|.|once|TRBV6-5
CASRTAANVLTF
TGTGCCAGCCGGACTGCGGCCAACGTCCTGACTTTC
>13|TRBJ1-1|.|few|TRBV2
CASGGRVNTEAFF
TGTGCCAGCGGGGGGCGGGTGAACACTGAAGCTTTCTTT
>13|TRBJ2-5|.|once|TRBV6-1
CASSEVQQETQYF
TGTGCCAGCAGTGAAGTACAGCAAGAGACCCAGTACTTC
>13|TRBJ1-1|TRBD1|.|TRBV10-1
CASRQGTSAEAFF
TGCGCCAGCAGACAGGGGACGAGCGCTGAAGCTTTCTTT
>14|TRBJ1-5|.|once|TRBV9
CASSVAEGGQPQHF
TGTGCCAGCAGCGTAGCGGAGGGGGGTCAGCCCCAGCATTTT
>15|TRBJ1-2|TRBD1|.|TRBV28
CASSTTGGSEYGYTF
TGTGCCAGCAGTACGACAGGGGGCTCAGAGTACGGCTACACCTTC
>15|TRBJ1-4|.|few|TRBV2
CASSVIRGVREKLFF
TGTGCCAGCAGTGTGATCAGGGGCGTGAGGGAAAAACTGTTTTTT
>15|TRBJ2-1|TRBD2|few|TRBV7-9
CASSVQAGGYNEQFF
TGTGCCAGCAGCGTGCAAGCGGGAGGATACAATGAGCAGTTCTTC
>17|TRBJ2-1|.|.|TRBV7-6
CASSLGIATSSYNEQFF
TGTGCCAGCAGCTTAGGTATAGCGACTAGCTCCTACAATGAGCAGTTCTTC
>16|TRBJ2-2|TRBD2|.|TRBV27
CASIGWRERNTGELFF
TGTGCCAGCATAGGGTGGCGGGAGAGGAACACCGGGGAGCTGTTTTTT
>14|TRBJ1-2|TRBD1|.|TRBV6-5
CASSDRGQHYGYTF
TGTGCCAGCAGTGATAGGGGACAGCACTATGGCTACACCTTC
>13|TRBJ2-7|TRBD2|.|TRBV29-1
CSVGSGTRIGQYF
TGCAGCGTTGGTTCGGGGACTAGAATCGGGCAGTACTTC
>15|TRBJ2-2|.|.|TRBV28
CASSPVRGGTGELFF
TGTGCCAGCAGCCCCGTGCGGGGCGGAACCGGGGAGCTGTTTTTT
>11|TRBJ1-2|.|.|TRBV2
CASTLGYGYTF
TGTGCCAGCACCCTAGGATATGGCTACACCTTC
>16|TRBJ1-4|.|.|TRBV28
CATQLGGGVTNEKLFF
TGTGCCACCCAGTTGGGGGGCGGGGTGACTAATGAAAAACTGTTTTTT
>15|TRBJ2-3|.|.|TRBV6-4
CASSPGREATDTQYF
TGTGCCAGCAGCCCGGGGCGTGAAGCCACAGATACGCAGTATTTT
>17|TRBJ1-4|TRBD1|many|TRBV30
CAWSVNRGHATNEKLFF
TGTGCCTGGAGTGTTAACAGGGGCCATGCAACTAATGAAAAACTGTTTTTT
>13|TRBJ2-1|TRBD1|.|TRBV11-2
CASSADRGDEQFF
TGTGCCAGCAGCGCAGACAGGGGGGATGAGCAGTTCTTC
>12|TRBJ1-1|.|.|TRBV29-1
CSGTTGNTEAFF
TGCAGCGGCACAACAGGGAACACTGAAGCTTTCTTT
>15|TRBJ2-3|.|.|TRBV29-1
CSVERAGFGTDTQYF
TGCAGCGTTGAGCGGGCGGGGTTCGGGACAGATACGCAGTATTTT
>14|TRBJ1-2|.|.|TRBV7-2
CASSLQLTGNGYTF
TGTGCCAGCAGCTTACAGTTAACTGGGAATGGCTACACCTTC
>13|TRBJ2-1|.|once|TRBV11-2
CASSSGLPNEQFF
TGTGCCAGCAGCTCAGGACTACCCAATGAGCAGTTCTTC
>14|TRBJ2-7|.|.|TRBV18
CASSPLGRDYEQYF
TGTGCCAGCTCACCTCTGGGACGAGACTACGAGCAGTACTTC
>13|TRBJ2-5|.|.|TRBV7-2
CASSPGDRETQYF
TGTGCCAGCAGCCCGGGTGATAGGGAGACCCAGTACTTC
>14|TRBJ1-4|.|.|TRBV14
CASSPTSKWEKLFF
TGTGCCAGCAGCCCTACAAGTAAATGGGAAAAACTGTTTTTT
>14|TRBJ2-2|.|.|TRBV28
CASSLNRATGELFF
TGTGCCAGCAGTTTAAACAGGGCCACCGGGGAGCTGTTTTTT
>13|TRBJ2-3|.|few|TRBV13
CASSRPGSDTQYF
TGTGCCAGCAGCCGTCCCGGGTCAGATACGCAGTATTTT
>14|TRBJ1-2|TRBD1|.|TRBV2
CASKGTGGNYGYTF
TGTGCCAGCAAGGGGACAGGGGGTAACTATGGCTACACCTTC
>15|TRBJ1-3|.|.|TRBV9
CASSTGPAEGNTIYF
TGTGCCAGCAGCACCGGCCCCGCGGAGGGAAACACCATATATTTT
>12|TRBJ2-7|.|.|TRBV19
CASSIGEGEQYF
TGTGCCAGTAGTATAGGTGAGGGGGAGCAGTACTTC
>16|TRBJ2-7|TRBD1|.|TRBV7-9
CASSQSGTATSYEQYF
TGTGCCAGCAGCCAATCCGGGACAGCCACCTCCTACGAGCAGTACTTC
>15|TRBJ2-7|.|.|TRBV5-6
CASSSKSTGSRKQYF
TGTGCCAGCAGCTCAAAGAGTACAGGGAGCCGTAAGCAGTACTTC
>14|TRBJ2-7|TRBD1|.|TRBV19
CASSARDRVYEQYF
TGTGCCAGTAGTGCTCGGGACAGGGTCTACGAGCAGTACTTC